This is a list of T cell receptor beta chains from one sample in a study of vaccination and CD4 T cells after COVID-19. The antigens of these receptors remain unknown. TCRdb ran MiXCR on the PCR reads and lists one entry per CDR3 protein. The data show about 21,000 distinct CDR3 sequences, with 70% seen just once and roughly 8.7% held by the top ten. Input material: CD4+ T cells from blood, cultured in vitro. Source of these receptors: a human donor who had recovered from COVID-19. Both conserved end residues are part of each CDR3. The D gene is left open where the match is weak. Some rows mark clone size as missing; the rest say once, few, many or name a class of expanded clone.

v_gene	j_gene	d_gene	abundance	CDR3nt	CDR3aa
TRBV7-3	TRBJ1-1	-	-	TGTGCCAGCAGCCGGAACCCGGGCACTGAAGCTTTCTTT	CASSRNPGTEAFF
TRBV30	TRBJ2-3	-	-	TGTGCCTGGGTCGGTGCCGTGAATACGCAGTATTTT	CAWVGAVNTQYF
TRBV6-2/TRBV6-3	TRBJ1-2	-	few	TGTGCCAGCAGCCCCACGGGGAACTATGGCTACACCTTC	CASSPTGNYGYTF
TRBV27	TRBJ2-7	-	-	TGTGCCAGCAGTCGCCTGTTGGGCGAGCAGTACTTC	CASSRLLGEQYF
TRBV10-2	TRBJ2-1	TRBD1	-	TGCGCCAGCAGCACCGGGACAGGGGGTTACAATGAGCAGTTCTTC	CASSTGTGGYNEQFF
TRBV12-3/TRBV12-4	TRBJ1-1	-	-	TGTGCCAGCAGTCTCACTTTCGGCGGGAACACTGAAGCTTTCTTT	CASSLTFGGNTEAFF
TRBV12-3/TRBV12-4	TRBJ1-1	-	-	TGTGCCAGCAGTTTATTAGGGGTGGACACTGAAGCTTTCTTT	CASSLLGVDTEAFF
TRBV28	TRBJ2-5	TRBD2	few	TGTGCCACAAGACTAGCGGGCCAAGAGACCCAGTACTTC	CATRLAGQETQYF
TRBV11-2	TRBJ2-6	-	few	TGTGCCAGCAGCTTAGATCGCGGGGCCAACGTCCTGACTTTC	CASSLDRGANVLTF
TRBV29-1	TRBJ1-2	-	-	TGCAGCGTGCCGGACAGCCAATATGGCTACACCTTC	CSVPDSQYGYTF
TRBV7-2	TRBJ2-5	-	few	TGTGCCAGCAGCTCGGAGACCCAGTACTTC	CASSSETQYF
TRBV19	TRBJ1-2	-	-	TGTGCCAGTAGTATTGTGGGGACGACCTATGGCTACACCTTC	CASSIVGTTYGYTF
TRBV20-1	TRBJ2-5	TRBD2	-	TGCAGTGCAAGGCGGAAAGCGGGAGGGCCGGGGACCCAGTACTTC	CSARRKAGGPGTQYF
TRBV18	TRBJ2-5	-	-	TGTGCCAGCTCACGTAGAGGTGGGGAGACCCAGTACTTC	CASSRRGGETQYF
TRBV20-1	TRBJ1-5	-	-	TGCAGTGCTAACGCAGCGAGGCTGAATAGCAATCAGCCCCAGCATTTT	CSANAARLNSNQPQHF
TRBV7-9	TRBJ1-5	-	once	TGTGCCAGCACCCCCCTCGGTAGCAATCAGCCCCAGCATTTT	CASTPLGSNQPQHF
TRBV28	TRBJ1-6	TRBD1	-	TGTGCCTGCCTGGGACAGGGTGGGGGTAATTCACCCCTCCACTTT	CACLGQGGGNSPLHF